Listed below are T cell receptor beta chains from one sample, sequenced in a study of T cell clones after liver transplantation. Profiling relied on immunoSEQ multiplex PCR, and the TCRdb table lists in-frame clones only, not all of them. Of tens of thousands of clones in the sample, about 92% were seen once. Sequencing used CD4+ T cells from blood, obtained before liver transplant. The receptors come from a human donor who received a liver transplant. The CDR3 runs from the conserved cysteine through the conserved F or W. Each record gives: J gene, D gene, V gene, CDR3 protein. A D gene is named only where the DNA matches it firmly.

j_gene: TRBJ2-3; d_gene: TRBD2; v_gene: TRBV28; CDR3aa: CASTYLGLAGEGSTDTQYF
j_gene: TRBJ2-3; d_gene: TRBD2; v_gene: TRBV18; CDR3aa: CASSPLGTSGTDTQYF
j_gene: TRBJ2-3; d_gene: TRBD1; v_gene: TRBV2; CDR3aa: CASTRDRGTDTQYF
j_gene: TRBJ1-1; d_gene: .; v_gene: TRBV11-2; CDR3aa: CASSLAGRTEAFF
j_gene: TRBJ1-4; d_gene: .; v_gene: TRBV28; CDR3aa: CASSDEGRDEKLFF
j_gene: TRBJ2-3; d_gene: .; v_gene: TRBV18; CDR3aa: CASSRQSDTDTQYF
j_gene: TRBJ1-1; d_gene: .; v_gene: TRBV5-1; CDR3aa: CASRDSGMNTEAFF
j_gene: TRBJ2-7; d_gene: .; v_gene: TRBV30; CDR3aa: CAWSSPGTASYEQYF
j_gene: TRBJ2-6; d_gene: .; v_gene: TRBV5-1; CDR3aa: CASSSGPGANVLTF
j_gene: TRBJ2-7; d_gene: TRBD1; v_gene: TRBV7-2; CDR3aa: CASNGQGVSYEQYF
j_gene: TRBJ2-1; d_gene: .; v_gene: TRBV5-1; CDR3aa: CASSLDIPTNEQFF
j_gene: TRBJ2-7; d_gene: TRBD2; v_gene: TRBV18; CDR3aa: CASSPEGGGYEQYF
j_gene: TRBJ2-1; d_gene: .; v_gene: TRBV9; CDR3aa: CASSPRHRENEQFF
j_gene: TRBJ2-7; d_gene: .; v_gene: TRBV2; CDR3aa: CASREGLDEQYF
j_gene: TRBJ2-5; d_gene: .; v_gene: TRBV5-1; CDR3aa: CASSLGTSEETQYF
j_gene: TRBJ2-7; d_gene: TRBD2; v_gene: TRBV5-6; CDR3aa: CASSQPGLAGYEQYF
j_gene: TRBJ1-4; d_gene: .; v_gene: TRBV2; CDR3aa: CASSIRSTNEKLFF
j_gene: TRBJ1-5; d_gene: .; v_gene: TRBV7-2; CDR3aa: CASSLVEESNQPQHF
j_gene: TRBJ2-3; d_gene: TRBD1; v_gene: TRBV5-1; CDR3aa: CASTGTGGGGSTDTQYF